The 8 T cell receptor beta chains in this list originate from one sample, sequenced in a study of shared clonotypes between healthy human individuals. Sequencing used immunoSEQ multiplex PCR; TCRdb keeps in-frame clones, though not all of them. The profile shows hundreds of thousands of clones, 90% to 97% of them singletons. The material sequenced was naive CD4+ T cells sorted from blood. Sample subset: CD45RA+ positively selected. The receptor source for this set is a woman in her 30s in good health.

The chain carries TRBV29-1 and TRBJ2-5, with 7 bases identical to TRBD1. The CDR3 length is 12 residues. Germline V gene data show CDR1 as SQVTM and CDR2 as ANQGSEA. V trimming: 7 bases; J trimming: 5 bases; junction bases outside the gene matches: 7. CDR3 in amino acids: CSARQGWETQYF. The DNA for the CDR3 is TGCAGCGCCCGACAGGGATGGGAGACCCAGTACTTC.

The chain links TRBV19 to TRBJ2-7; 11 bases match TRBD1. This CDR3 has 16 amino acids. Unmatched junction bases numbered 9, after V lost 6 bases and J lost 2 bases. Germline CDR1 is LNHDA and CDR2 is SQIVND (reference sequence). The CDR3 sequence is CASRDSGTGGAYEQYF. The CDR3 DNA reads TGTGCCAGTAGAGATTCCGGGACAGGGGGGGCCTACGAGCAGTACTTC.

V gene TRBV27 combines with J gene TRBJ2-5; 14 bases map to TRBD2. Germline CDR1 reads MNHEY; CDR2 reads SMNVEV (reference sequence). This CDR3 is built from 17 residues. The J segment lost 3 bases and the V segment lost 5 bases, leaving 8 bases of the junction unmatched. The CDR3 sequence: CASSPGTSGRVEETQYF. In nucleotides, the CDR3 is TGTGCCAGCAGTCCGGGGACTAGCGGGAGAGTGGAAGAGACCCAGTACTTC.

The chain links TRBV5-1 to TRBJ2-7; D is ambiguous. The length of the CDR3 is 13 residues. CDR1 SGHRS and CDR2 YFSETQ come from the germline V gene. V was cut by 6 bases and J by 3 bases, with 13 bases left in between. For the CDR3, the DNA is TGCGCCAGCACCAAGGACGCGGACTACGAGCAGTACTTC. Translating it yields CASTKDADYEQYF.

The gene calls are TRBV2 and TRBJ1-5; 8 bases are a match to TRBD1. Trimming at V came to 3 bases and at J to 4 bases, leaving 5 bases not matched to a gene. CDR3 length equals 15 residues. The germline gives CDR1 SNHLY, CDR2 FYNNEI. CDR3 DNA: TGTGCCAGCAGTGAGGTTTGGACAGGGAATCAGCCCCAGCATTTT. Encoded protein: CASSEVWTGNQPQHF.

The V gene is TRBV7-2, the J gene TRBJ2-7, with 10 nucleotides matching TRBD1. The CDR3 runs 15 residues. Germline trimming cut 5 bases from V and 2 bases from J; bases unmatched to any gene: 6. Looked up from germline, CDR1 is SGHTA and CDR2 is FQGNSA. The CDR3 nucleotides read TGTGCCAGCAGCCGACCCGGGACAGGGGCCTACGAGCAGTACTTC. Its translation is CASSRPGTGAYEQYF. The whole variable domain, filled in from reference TRBV7-2 and TRBJ2-7, reads GAGVSQSPSNKVTEKGKDVELRCDPISGHTALYWYRQSLGQGLEFLIYFQGNSAPDKSGLPSDRFSAERTGGSVSTLTIQRTQQEDSAVYLCASSRPGTGAYEQYFGPGTRLTVT.

This clone was seen just once. The sample contains more than one DNA sequence encoding this CDR3. This chain joins TRBV30 and TRBJ2-7; no firm D call. The V and J ends lost 2 bases and 2 bases respectively, with 4 bases between them. Germline CDR1 is GTSNPN and CDR2 is SVGIG (reference sequence). CDR3 length: 11 residues. The CDR3 nucleotides read TGTGCCTGGAGTCTGGCCTACGAGCAGTACTTC. This gives the protein CAWSLAYEQYF.

On this clone itself: The sample has other DNA sequences that encode this CDR3 too. The chain joins TRBV19 to TRBJ1-2; 8 positions agree with TRBD1. There are 13 residues in the CDR3. Germline-derived CDR1 and CDR2 are LNHDA and SQIVND (reference sequence). The J segment lost 5 bases and the V segment lost 4 bases, leaving 3 bases of the junction unmatched. In nucleotides, the CDR3 is TGTGCCAGTAGTACCGGACAGGGATATGGCTACACCTTC. Residues: CASSTGQGYGYTF.